The text below deals with one TCR beta chain. This record comes from a study of blood T cell repertoires in COVID-19. The CDR3 loop spans 14 amino acids. J gave up 3 bases and V 3 bases, and 5 bases lay outside the gene matches. Germline V gene lookup returns CDR1 KGHSH and CDR2 LQKENI. Assay: immunoSEQ multiplex PCR; the TCRdb copy retains only in-frame clones and omits some. The sample comprises about 160,000 clones, 80% to 90% of which are singletons, and under 5% rests with the top ten. The sequencing sample was made of peripheral blood. This clonotype was obtained from a woman in her 70s with acute or convalescent COVID-19. V usage is TRBV18 and J usage is TRBJ2-7, with TRBD1 identical over 7 bases. The CDR3 protein is CASSPPGQLYEQYF. CDR3 nucleotide sequence: TGTGCCAGCTCACCGCCGGGACAGCTCTACGAGCAGTACTTC.